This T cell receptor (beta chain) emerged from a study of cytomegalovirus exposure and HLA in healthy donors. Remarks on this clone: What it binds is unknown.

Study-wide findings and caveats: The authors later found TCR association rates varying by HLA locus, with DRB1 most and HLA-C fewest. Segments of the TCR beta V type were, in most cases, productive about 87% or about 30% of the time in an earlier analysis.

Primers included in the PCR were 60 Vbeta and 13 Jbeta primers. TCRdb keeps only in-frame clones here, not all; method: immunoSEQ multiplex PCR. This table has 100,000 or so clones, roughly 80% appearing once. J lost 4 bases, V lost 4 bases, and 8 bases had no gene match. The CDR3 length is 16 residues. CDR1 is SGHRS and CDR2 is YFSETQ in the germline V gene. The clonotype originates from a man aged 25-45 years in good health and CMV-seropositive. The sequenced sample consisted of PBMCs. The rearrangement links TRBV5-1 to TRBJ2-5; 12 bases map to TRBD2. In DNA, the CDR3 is TGCGCCAGCAGCCGGGGCCGGACTAGCGGGGTAGAGACCCAGTACTTC. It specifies CASSRGRTSGVETQYF.